This T cell receptor beta chain appears in the sequencing data of a study of shared clonotypes between healthy human individuals. Study findings and constraints: Sampling covered nothing but blood. Tissue TCR repertoires likely differ from those found in blood. Memory subsets generally showed smaller estimated richness than naive subsets did. Enrolling few donors narrowed the genetic and exposure-history diversity that was represented.

Clones were sequenced by immunoSEQ multiplex PCR, and TCRdb holds only the in-frame ones, with some missing. The profile shows under 850,000 clones, over 60% of them singletons. In the case of this clone: The antigen is unknown.

The CDR3 is made up of 17 amino acids. The trim removed 0 bases at V and 6 bases at J, leaving 8 bases unmatched. Germline CDR1 reads SGDLS; CDR2 reads YYNGEE. The chain combines TRBV9 with TRBJ2-7; TRBD2 matches 14 bases. The sequenced sample was memory CD4+ T cells sorted from blood. The subset: CD45RA-negative fraction. The receptor's source is a woman aged 25 to 39 in good health. The CDR3, as DNA: TGTGCCAGCAGCGTAGGAGGGGGGACTAGCGGGAGCTCCGAGCAGTACTTC. It is translated as CASSVGGGTSGSSEQYF. Together with reference TRBV9 and TRBJ2-7, the CDR3 gives the full variable domain: DSGVTQTPKHLITATGQRVTLRCSPRSGDLSVYWYQQSLDQGLQFLIQYYNGEERAKGNILERFSAQQFPDLHSELNLSSLELGDSALYFCASSVGGGTSGSSEQYFGPGTRLTVT.